Below are 15 T cell receptor beta chains sequenced from a single sample in a study of shared clonotypes between healthy human individuals. TCRdb's table, derived via immunoSEQ multiplex PCR, lists solely in-frame clones and lacks some. The profile covers 2 million to 2.5 million clones, with about 90% appearing a single time and 0.3% to 0.45% taken by the ten largest. The sample comprised naive CD4+ T cells from PBMCs. Described subset: CD45RA+ positively selected. These receptors came from a man younger than 30 in good health. Some clones in this sample may be carry-over from other donors' samples.

The rearrangement uses TRBV6-4 and TRBJ2-6, with 7 bases that match TRBD1. The CDR3 totals 17 residues. V gave up 6 bases and J gave up 0 bases; unmatched junction bases: 8. The germline V gene encodes CDR1 MRHNA and CDR2 SNTAGT. The CDR3 DNA is TGTGCCAGCAGCCGGGACAGTCTCTTCTCTGGGGCCAACGTCCTGACTTTC. Translation: CASSRDSLFSGANVLTF.

This chain links TRBV29-1 with TRBJ2-2; weak D call: TRBD2 (5 bases). The CDR3 spans 14 residues. V was pared by 3 bases and J by 4 bases, with 12 bases between. CDR1 and CDR2 (germline): SQVTM, ANQGSEA. CDR3 sequence reads: CSVELGSLTGELFF. As DNA, the CDR3 is TGCAGCGTTGAGTTAGGGAGTCTCACCGGGGAGCTGTTTTTT.

The chain is built from TRBV2 and TRBJ2-1; no firm D call. The CDR3 extends over 14 amino acids. Germline V lookup: CDR1 SNHLY, CDR2 FYNNEI. V lost 2 bases and J 4 bases, leaving 9 bases between the germline ends. CDR3 in amino acids: CASSERAAYNEQFF. The CDR3 DNA reads TGTGCCAGCAGTGAAAGGGCAGCTTACAATGAGCAGTTCTTC.

V gene TRBV7-3 combines with J gene TRBJ2-6; D might be TRBD2 (6 bases). The germline V and J ends were trimmed by 2 bases and 4 bases, with 12 bases remaining between them. Per germline, CDR1 SGHTA and CDR2 FQGTGA. The CDR3 covers 16 residues. The CDR3: CASSLGGLAGANVLTF. CDR3 nucleotides: TGTGCCAGCAGCTTAGGGGGGTTAGCCGGGGCCAACGTCCTGACTTTC.

This chain connects TRBV6-1 to TRBJ1-5; 8 bases align to TRBD1. Germline V CDR1 and CDR2: MNHNS, SASEGT. CDR3 length: 15 residues. V shed 6 bases and J 2 bases; nucleotides not matched to a gene: 6. This CDR3 reads CASSTGQGGNQPQHF. CDR3 bases: TGTGCCAGCAGCACCGGACAGGGAGGCAATCAGCCCCAGCATTTT.

The chain carries TRBV7-9 and TRBJ2-5; no clear D gene. This CDR3 region has 13 residues. V lost 2 bases and J lost 2, with 6 bases in between. Germline-derived CDR1 and CDR2 are SEHNR and FQNEAQ (reference sequence). In DNA form, the CDR3 reads TGTGCCAGCAGCTTACTCGATCAAGAGACCCAGTACTTC. Translation gives CASSLLDQETQYF.

The rearrangement joins TRBV6-5 to TRBJ2-1, with unresolved D. The CDR3 runs 11 residues. Germline V gene lookup returns CDR1 MNHEY and CDR2 SVGAGI. Between the trimmed V and J ends, which lost 2 bases and 12 bases, there was a span of 8 bases. The CDR3 sequence is CASSYIGRQFF. CDR3 nucleotide sequence: TGTGCCAGCAGTTACATCGGGCGGCAGTTCTTC.

The CDR3 bases are TGTGCCAGCAGCTTAGCACAGGGGGGAAGCTACACCTTC. Translating it yields CASSLAQGGSYTF. The gene calls are TRBV7-9 and TRBJ1-2, with 8 bases aligning to TRBD1. The germline V gene encodes CDR1 SEHNR and CDR2 FQNEAQ (reference sequence). V lost 0 bases and J lost 9; bases outside the gene matches: 3. There are 13 residues in the CDR3. The full variable domain, rest sourced from reference TRBV7-9 and TRBJ1-2, is DTGVSQNPRHKITKRGQNVTFRCDPISEHNRLYWYRQTLGQGPEFLTYFQNEAQLEKSRLLSDRFSAERPKGSFSTLEIQRTEQGDSAMYLCASSLAQGGSYTFGSGTRLTVV.

V is TRBV6-6 and J is TRBJ2-5, with D uncertain. The germline V gene has CDR1 MNHNY and CDR2 SVGAGI (reference sequence). The CDR3 extends over 12 amino acids. The V gene lost 5 bases and the J gene lost 7 bases, with 11 bases spanning the gap. Here the CDR3 reads CASSPPEGTQYF. The CDR3 DNA is TGTGCCAGCAGTCCGCCGGAAGGGACCCAGTACTTC.

This clone was counted once. The chain recombines TRBV7-9 with TRBJ2-7; possibly TRBD1 for D (6 bases). The V gene's germline CDR1 is SEHNR and CDR2 FQNEAQ (reference sequence). This CDR3 is 15 amino acids long. V was shortened by 1 base and J by 6 bases, with 16 bases between the two germline ends. The DNA of the CDR3 is TGTGCCAGCAGCTTAGGCTCCGGCAGGGGAACCGAGCAGTACTTC. Translated, it gives CASSLGSGRGTEQYF.

The chain carries TRBV7-2 and TRBJ2-7; D not resolved. The CDR3 sequence is 15 residues long. The V end lost 4 bases, the J end lost 3 bases, and 16 bases lay between the germline ends. Germline assignment: CDR1 SGHTA and CDR2 FQGNSA. The CDR3 nucleotides are TGTGCCAGCAGCTCTGGCAGAGGATTAGTCTACGAGCAGTACTTC. It is translated as CASSSGRGLVYEQYF.

Comment on this clone: In the same sample, other DNA sequences code for this CDR3. This chain uses TRBV28 with TRBJ1-2, with D possibly matching TRBD1 (5 bases). CDR3 size: 14 residues. Germline V CDR1 and CDR2: MDHEN, SYDVKM. The germline V and J ends were trimmed by 3 bases and 0 bases, with 8 bases remaining between them. This CDR3 reads CASSLAGSNYGYTF. The DNA for the CDR3 is TGTGCCAGCAGTTTGGCAGGGTCTAACTATGGCTACACCTTC.

The chain employs TRBV4-2 and TRBJ2-6; perhaps TRBD1 as D (5 bases). Deletions cut 4 bases from V and 1 base from J, with 17 bases between. Germline V lookup: CDR1 LGHNA, CDR2 YNFKEQ. This CDR3 spans 18 amino acids. The CDR3 loop reads CASSPREASSSGANVLTF. CDR3 coding DNA: TGTGCCAGCAGCCCCAGGGAAGCTTCAAGTTCTGGGGCCAACGTCCTGACTTTC.

This clone was observed a single time. This rearrangement joins TRBV7-2 to TRBJ2-1; D not certain. Germline CDR1 SGHTA, CDR2 FQGNSA. The CDR3 loop spans 12 amino acids. V was trimmed by 4 bases and J by 6 bases, leaving 7 bases between them. The CDR3 bases are TGTGCCAGCAGCTCTTATGCCAATGAGCAGTTCTTC. It translates to CASSSYANEQFF. Full variable domain (rest looked up from reference TRBV7-2 and TRBJ2-1): GAGVSQSPSNKVTEKGKDVELRCDPISGHTALYWYRQSLGQGLEFLIYFQGNSAPDKSGLPSDRFSAERTGGSVSTLTIQRTQQEDSAVYLCASSSYANEQFFGPGTRLTVL.

This clone was counted between two and nine times. V usage is TRBV4-1 and J usage is TRBJ1-1, with 11 bases fitting TRBD1. Germline V gives CDR1 MGHRA, CDR2 YSYEKL. CDR3 length: 15 amino acids. V was clipped by 0 bases and J by 11 bases; unmatched bases: 8. The DNA of the CDR3 is TGCGCCAGCAGCCAAGATCCGGGGACAGGGGGATTCGCTTTCTTT. Its translation is CASSQDPGTGGFAFF.